This T cell receptor beta chain was documented in a study of OX40 agonist ivuxolimab in advanced cancers. Using immunoSEQ multiplex PCR, the repertoire was profiled, and TCRdb retains in-frame clones only, with some absent. This table has 50,000 to 85,000 clones, 85% appearing once. To note about this clone: The antigen is not known.

The CDR3 is made up of 15 amino acids. Trimming took 3 bases from V and 3 from J; bases not matched to a gene: 8. Germline V gives CDR1 SGHAT, CDR2 FQNNGV. Study-wide results and limits: CD8+ T cells averaged more expanded clones than CD4+. At 0.1 to 3.0 mg/kg and by week 6, CD4+ and CD8+ T cells in the blood had expanded clonally.

The chain has TRBV11-2 and TRBJ2-7; 7 bases align to TRBD1. This specimen consisted of CD4+ or CD8+ T cells sorted from blood, obtained in a trial of the OX40 agonist ivuxolimab. The sequence derives from an adult with an advanced solid tumor such as melanoma, head and neck, liver or kidney cancer. The CDR3 DNA reads as TGTGCCAGCAGCTTGGCCGGACAGGCTAACTACGAGCAGTACTTC. It specifies CASSLAGQANYEQYF.